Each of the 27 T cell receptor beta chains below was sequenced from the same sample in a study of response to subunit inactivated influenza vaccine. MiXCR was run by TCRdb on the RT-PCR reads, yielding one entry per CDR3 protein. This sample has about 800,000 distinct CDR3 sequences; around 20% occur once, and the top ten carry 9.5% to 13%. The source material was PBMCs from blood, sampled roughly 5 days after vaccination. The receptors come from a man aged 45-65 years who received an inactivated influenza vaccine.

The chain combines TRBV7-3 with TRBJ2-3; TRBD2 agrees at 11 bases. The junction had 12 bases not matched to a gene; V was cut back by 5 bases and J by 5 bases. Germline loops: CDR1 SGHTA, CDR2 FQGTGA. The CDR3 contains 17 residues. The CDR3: CASSKTRGTSGRDTQYF. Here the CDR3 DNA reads TGTGCCAGCAGCAAAACGCGGGGAACTAGCGGGAGAGATACGCAGTATTTT.

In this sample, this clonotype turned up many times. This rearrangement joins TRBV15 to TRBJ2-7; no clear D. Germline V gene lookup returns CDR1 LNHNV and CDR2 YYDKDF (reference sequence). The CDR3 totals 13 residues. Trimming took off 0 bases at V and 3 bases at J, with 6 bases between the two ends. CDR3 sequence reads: CATSRDYGYEQYF. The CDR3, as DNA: TGTGCCACCAGCAGAGATTATGGCTACGAGCAGTACTTC.

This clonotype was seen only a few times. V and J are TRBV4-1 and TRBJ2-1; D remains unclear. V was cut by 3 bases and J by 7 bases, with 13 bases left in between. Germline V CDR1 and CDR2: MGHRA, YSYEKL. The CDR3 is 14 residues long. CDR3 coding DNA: TGCGCCAGCAGCCATACGCAAGTTCGGAATGAGCAGTTCTTC. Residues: CASSHTQVRNEQFF.

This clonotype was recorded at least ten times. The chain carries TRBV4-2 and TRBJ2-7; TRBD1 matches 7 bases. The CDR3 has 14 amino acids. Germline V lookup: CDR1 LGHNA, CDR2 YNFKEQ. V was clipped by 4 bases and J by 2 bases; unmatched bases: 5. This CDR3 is CASSPRDRAYEQYF. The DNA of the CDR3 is TGTGCCAGCAGCCCCCGGGACAGAGCCTACGAGCAGTACTTC.

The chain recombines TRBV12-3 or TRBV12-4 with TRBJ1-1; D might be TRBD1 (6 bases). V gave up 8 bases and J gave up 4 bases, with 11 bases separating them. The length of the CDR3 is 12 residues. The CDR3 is CASGQHGTEAFF. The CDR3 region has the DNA TGTGCCAGCGGACAGCATGGCACTGAAGCTTTCTTT.

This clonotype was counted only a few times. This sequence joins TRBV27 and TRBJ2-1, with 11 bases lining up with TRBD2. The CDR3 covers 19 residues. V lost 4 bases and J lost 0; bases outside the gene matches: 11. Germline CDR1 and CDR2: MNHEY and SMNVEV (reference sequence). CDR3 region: CASSSLPASGGSSYNEQFF. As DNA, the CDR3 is TGTGCCAGCAGTTCTCTCCCCGCTAGCGGGGGGTCCTCCTACAATGAGCAGTTCTTC.

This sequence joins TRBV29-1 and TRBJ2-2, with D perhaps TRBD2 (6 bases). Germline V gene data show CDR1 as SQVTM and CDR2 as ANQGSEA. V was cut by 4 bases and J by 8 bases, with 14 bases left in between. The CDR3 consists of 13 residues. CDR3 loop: CSVGAGTPGELFF. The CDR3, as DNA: TGCAGCGTTGGGGCGGGAACACCTGGGGAGCTGTTTTTT.

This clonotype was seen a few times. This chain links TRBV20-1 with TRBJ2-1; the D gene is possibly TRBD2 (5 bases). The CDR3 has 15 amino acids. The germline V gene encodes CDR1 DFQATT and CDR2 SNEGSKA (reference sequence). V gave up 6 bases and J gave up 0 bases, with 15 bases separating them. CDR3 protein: CSARTYPSSYNEQFF. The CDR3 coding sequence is TGCAGTGCACGGACTTACCCGAGCTCCTACAATGAGCAGTTCTTC.

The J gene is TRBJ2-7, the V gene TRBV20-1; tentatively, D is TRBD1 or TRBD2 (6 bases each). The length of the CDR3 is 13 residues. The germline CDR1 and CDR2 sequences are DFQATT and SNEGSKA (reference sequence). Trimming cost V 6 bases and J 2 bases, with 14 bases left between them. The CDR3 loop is CSARRGEAYEQYF. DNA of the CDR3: TGCAGTGCCCGGAGGGGGGAAGCCTACGAGCAGTACTTC.

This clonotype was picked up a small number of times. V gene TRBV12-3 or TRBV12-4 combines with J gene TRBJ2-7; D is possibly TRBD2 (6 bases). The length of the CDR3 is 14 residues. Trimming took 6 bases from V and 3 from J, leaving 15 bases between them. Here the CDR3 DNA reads TGTGCCAGCAGGGCCGCGGGGCGAATCTACGAGCAGTACTTC. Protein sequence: CASRAAGRIYEQYF.

CDR3 in DNA: TGTGCCAGCAGCTTAGCGGGACAGACTCAAGAGACCCAGTACTTC. Translating gives CASSLAGQTQETQYF. The chain has TRBV11-2 and TRBJ2-5; the match to TRBD1 covers 7 bases. This CDR3 spans 15 amino acids. The V gene end was trimmed by 1 base and the J gene end by 2 bases; junction bases not matched to a gene: 4. The V gene's germline CDR1 is SGHAT and CDR2 FQNNGV. The full variable domain, completed using reference TRBV11-2 and TRBJ2-5, is EAGVAQSPRYKIIEKRQSVAFWCNPISGHATLYWYQQILGQGPKLLIQFQNNGVVDDSQLPKDRFSAERLKGVDSTLKIQPAKLEDSAVYLCASSLAGQTQETQYFGPGTRLLVL.

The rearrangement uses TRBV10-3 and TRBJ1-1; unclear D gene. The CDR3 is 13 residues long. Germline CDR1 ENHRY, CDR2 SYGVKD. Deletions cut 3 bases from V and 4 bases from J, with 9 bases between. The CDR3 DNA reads TGTGCCATCAGTGAAGGTTGGGCCACTGAAGCTTTCTTT. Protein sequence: CAISEGWATEAFF.

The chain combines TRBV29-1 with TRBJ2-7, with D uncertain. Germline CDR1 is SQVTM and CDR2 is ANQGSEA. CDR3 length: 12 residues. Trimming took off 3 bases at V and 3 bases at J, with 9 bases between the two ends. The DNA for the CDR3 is TGCAGCGTTGAGTCAGGTTACTACGAGCAGTACTTC. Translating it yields CSVESGYYEQYF.

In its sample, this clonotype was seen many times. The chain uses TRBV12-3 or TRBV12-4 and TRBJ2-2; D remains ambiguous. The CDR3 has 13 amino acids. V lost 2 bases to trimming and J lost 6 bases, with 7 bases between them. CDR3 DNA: TGTGCCAGCAGTTTATCGGTGGCCGGGGAGCTGTTTTTT. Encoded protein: CASSLSVAGELFF.

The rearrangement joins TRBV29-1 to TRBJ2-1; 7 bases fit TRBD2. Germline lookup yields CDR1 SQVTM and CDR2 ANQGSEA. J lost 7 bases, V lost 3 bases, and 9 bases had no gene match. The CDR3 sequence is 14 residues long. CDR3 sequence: CSVDGLGISNEQFF. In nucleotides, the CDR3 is TGCAGCGTTGACGGACTAGGTATATCGAATGAGCAGTTCTTC.

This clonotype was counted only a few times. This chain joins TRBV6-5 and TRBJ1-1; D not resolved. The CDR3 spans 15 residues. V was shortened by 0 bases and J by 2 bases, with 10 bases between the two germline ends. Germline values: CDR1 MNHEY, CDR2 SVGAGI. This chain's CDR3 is CASSYSAGVNTEAFF. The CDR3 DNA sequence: TGTGCCAGCAGTTACTCGGCAGGAGTTAACACTGAAGCTTTCTTT.

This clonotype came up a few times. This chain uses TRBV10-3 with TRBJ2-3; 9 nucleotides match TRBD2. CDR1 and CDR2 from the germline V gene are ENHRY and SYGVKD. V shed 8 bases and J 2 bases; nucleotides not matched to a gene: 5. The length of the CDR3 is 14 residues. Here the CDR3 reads CAISSSGDTDTQYF. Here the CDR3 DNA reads TGTGCCATCTCTTCTAGCGGGGACACAGATACGCAGTATTTT.

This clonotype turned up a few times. This CDR3 is CASSHTGGQGYEQFF. The CDR3 DNA is TGTGCCAGCAGCCACACAGGGGGCCAAGGGTATGAGCAGTTCTTC. V usage is TRBV3-1 and J usage is TRBJ2-1; 9 nucleotides agree with TRBD1. V dropped 3 bases and J dropped 8; count of bases not matched to a gene: 8. The germline V gene has CDR1 LGHDT and CDR2 YNNKEL (reference sequence). The length of the CDR3 is 15 residues.

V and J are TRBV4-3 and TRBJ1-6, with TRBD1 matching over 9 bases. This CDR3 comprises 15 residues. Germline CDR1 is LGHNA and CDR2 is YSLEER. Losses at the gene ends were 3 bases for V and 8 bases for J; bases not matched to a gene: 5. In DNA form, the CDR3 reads TGCGCCAGCAGCCACACGGGACAGGGTTATTCACCCCTCCACTTT. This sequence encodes CASSHTGQGYSPLHF.

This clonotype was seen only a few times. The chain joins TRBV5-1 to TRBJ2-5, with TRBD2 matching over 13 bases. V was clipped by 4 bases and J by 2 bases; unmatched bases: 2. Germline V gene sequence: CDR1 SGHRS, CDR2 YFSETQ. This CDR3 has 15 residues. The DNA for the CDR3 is TGCGCCAGCAGCGGGGGACTAGCGGGACAAGAGACCCAGTACTTC. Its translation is CASSGGLAGQETQYF.

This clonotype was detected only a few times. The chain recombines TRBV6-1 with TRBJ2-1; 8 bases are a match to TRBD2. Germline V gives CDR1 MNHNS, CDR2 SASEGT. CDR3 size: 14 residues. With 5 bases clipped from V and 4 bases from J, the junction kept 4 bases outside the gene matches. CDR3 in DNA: TGTGCCAGCAGTCGCATAGCGGGGTACAATGAGCAGTTCTTC. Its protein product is CASSRIAGYNEQFF.

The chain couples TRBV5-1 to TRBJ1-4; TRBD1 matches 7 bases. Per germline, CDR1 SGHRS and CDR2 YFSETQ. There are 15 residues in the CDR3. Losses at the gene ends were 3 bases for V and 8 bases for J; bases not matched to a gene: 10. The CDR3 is CASSYITGEIEKLFF. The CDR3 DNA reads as TGCGCCAGCAGCTACATAACAGGGGAAATAGAAAAACTGTTTTTT. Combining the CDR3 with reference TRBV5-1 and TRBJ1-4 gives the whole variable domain KAGVTQTPRYLIKTRGQQVTLSCSPISGHRSVSWYQQTPGQGLQFLFEYFSETQRNKGNFPGRFSGRQFSNSRSEMNVSTLELGDSALYLCASSYITGEIEKLFFGSGTQLSVL.

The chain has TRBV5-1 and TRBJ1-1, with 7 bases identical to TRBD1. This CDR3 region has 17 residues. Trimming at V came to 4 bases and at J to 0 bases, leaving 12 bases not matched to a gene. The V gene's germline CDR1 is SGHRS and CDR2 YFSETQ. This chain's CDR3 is CASSPQAGGSMNTEAFF. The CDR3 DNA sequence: TGCGCCAGCAGCCCGCAGGCAGGGGGAAGCATGAACACTGAAGCTTTCTTT.

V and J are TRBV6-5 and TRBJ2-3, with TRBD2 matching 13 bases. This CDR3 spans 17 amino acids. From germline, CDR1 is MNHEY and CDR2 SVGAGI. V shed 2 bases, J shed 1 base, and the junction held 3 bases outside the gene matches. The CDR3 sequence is CASSYPGTSGGTDTQYF. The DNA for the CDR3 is TGTGCCAGCAGTTACCCAGGGACTAGCGGGGGCACAGATACGCAGTATTTT.

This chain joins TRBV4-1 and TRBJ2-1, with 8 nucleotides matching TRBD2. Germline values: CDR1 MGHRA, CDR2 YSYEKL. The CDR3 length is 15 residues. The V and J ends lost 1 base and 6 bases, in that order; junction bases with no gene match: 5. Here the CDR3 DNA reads TGCGCCAGCAGCCAAGCCCAGAGCGGGAGCAATGAGCAGTTCTTC. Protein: CASSQAQSGSNEQFF.

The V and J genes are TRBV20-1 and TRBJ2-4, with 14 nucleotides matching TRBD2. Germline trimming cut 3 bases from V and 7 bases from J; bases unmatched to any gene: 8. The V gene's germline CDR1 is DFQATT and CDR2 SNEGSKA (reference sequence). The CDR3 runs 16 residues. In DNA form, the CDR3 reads TGCAGTGCTAGCCCAAGGACTAGCGGGGGGAGGAACATTCAGTACTTC. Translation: CSASPRTSGGRNIQYF.

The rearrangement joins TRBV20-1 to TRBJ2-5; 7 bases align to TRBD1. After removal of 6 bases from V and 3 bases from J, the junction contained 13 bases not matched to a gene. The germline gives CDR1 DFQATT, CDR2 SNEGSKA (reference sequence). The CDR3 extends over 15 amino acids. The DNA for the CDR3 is TGCAGTGCAAAGACAGGGTTAATAGGCAAAGAGACCCAGTACTTC. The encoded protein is CSAKTGLIGKETQYF.